Listed below are T cell receptor beta chains from one sample, sequenced in a study of blood T cell repertoires in COVID-19. The data were produced by immunoSEQ multiplex PCR, yet TCRdb's version contains in-frame clones alone and is incomplete. The data contain 200,000 to 300,000 clones, roughly 89% of them singletons. The sequenced sample was PBMCs or T cells enriched from blood (not recorded which). These TCRs come from a woman in her twenties or thirties who had recovered from COVID-19. Each CDR3 is given with its conserved first and last residue. Each record gives: V gene, D gene, CDR3 length, J gene, clone size, CDR3 protein, CDR3 DNA. D genes are given only for firm matches. Part of the rows lack a size; the others show once, few, many or a class for expanded clones.

v_call: TRBV30
d_call: NA
cdr3_length: 14
j_call: TRBJ2-1
clone_size: NA
cdr3_aa: CAWSLGANYNEQFF
cdr3_nt: TGTGCCTGGAGTTTGGGGGCTAACTACAATGAGCAGTTCTTC

v_call: TRBV28
d_call: NA
cdr3_length: 15
j_call: TRBJ1-3
clone_size: once
cdr3_aa: CASSSNGDSGNTIYF
cdr3_nt: TGTGCCAGCAGCTCTAACGGGGACTCTGGAAACACCATATATTTT

v_call: TRBV15
d_call: TRBD2
cdr3_length: 16
j_call: TRBJ2-1
clone_size: NA
cdr3_aa: CATSRVGSSGYNEQFF
cdr3_nt: TGTGCCACCAGCAGAGTAGGGTCTAGCGGCTACAATGAGCAGTTCTTC

v_call: TRBV28
d_call: NA
cdr3_length: 12
j_call: TRBJ1-1
clone_size: once
cdr3_aa: CASSMDSRKAFF
cdr3_nt: TGTGCCAGCAGTATGGACTCTCGAAAAGCTTTCTTT

v_call: TRBV19
d_call: NA
cdr3_length: 14
j_call: TRBJ1-1
clone_size: NA
cdr3_aa: CASSILEATTEAFF
cdr3_nt: TGTGCCAGTAGTATTCTGGAGGCGACCACTGAAGCTTTCTTT

v_call: TRBV18
d_call: TRBD2
cdr3_length: 16
j_call: TRBJ2-3
clone_size: NA
cdr3_aa: CASSPVAAGARDTQYF
cdr3_nt: TGTGCCAGCTCACCAGTCGCGGCGGGAGCCAGAGATACGCAGTATTTT

v_call: TRBV11-3
d_call: NA
cdr3_length: 14
j_call: TRBJ2-2
clone_size: once
cdr3_aa: CASSGELAPGELFF
cdr3_nt: TGTGCCAGCAGCGGAGAGCTAGCACCCGGGGAGCTGTTTTTT

v_call: TRBV28
d_call: NA
cdr3_length: 16
j_call: TRBJ1-2
clone_size: NA
cdr3_aa: CASSVYIVGRGYGYTF
cdr3_nt: TGTGCCAGCTCAGTTTACATTGTGGGCAGGGGCTATGGCTACACCTTC

v_call: TRBV4-3
d_call: TRBD1
cdr3_length: 15
j_call: TRBJ1-2
clone_size: NA
cdr3_aa: CASSPGTETNYGYTF
cdr3_nt: TGCGCCAGCAGCCCGGGGACAGAAACTAACTATGGCTACACCTTC

v_call: TRBV11-2
d_call: TRBD2
cdr3_length: 15
j_call: TRBJ2-2
clone_size: NA
cdr3_aa: CASSLNAGGVGELFF
cdr3_nt: TGTGCCAGCAGCTTAAATGCGGGAGGGGTCGGGGAGCTGTTTTTT

v_call: TRBV7-2
d_call: NA
cdr3_length: 14
j_call: TRBJ2-1
clone_size: NA
cdr3_aa: CASRDVSSYNEQFF
cdr3_nt: TGTGCCAGCCGGGATGTGAGCTCCTACAATGAGCAGTTCTTC

v_call: TRBV28
d_call: TRBD1
cdr3_length: 15
j_call: TRBJ2-7
clone_size: NA
cdr3_aa: CASSSRQGWPYEQYF
cdr3_nt: TGTGCCAGCAGTTCGCGACAGGGTTGGCCCTACGAGCAGTACTTC

v_call: TRBV9
d_call: NA
cdr3_length: 12
j_call: TRBJ2-3
clone_size: NA
cdr3_aa: CASQGVGDTQYF
cdr3_nt: TGTGCCAGCCAAGGGGTAGGAGATACGCAGTATTTT

v_call: TRBV6-5
d_call: TRBD2
cdr3_length: 13
j_call: TRBJ2-1
clone_size: NA
cdr3_aa: CASSLAGGNEQFF
cdr3_nt: TGTGCCAGCAGTCTAGCGGGAGGCAATGAGCAGTTCTTC

v_call: TRBV5-1
d_call: TRBD2
cdr3_length: 18
j_call: TRBJ2-2
clone_size: NA
cdr3_aa: CASSPNPTSGRGSGELFF
cdr3_nt: TGCGCCAGCAGCCCCAATCCTACTAGCGGGAGAGGTTCCGGGGAGCTGTTTTTT

v_call: TRBV29-1
d_call: NA
cdr3_length: 12
j_call: TRBJ1-2
clone_size: NA
cdr3_aa: CSVSISGYGYTF
cdr3_nt: TGCAGCGTATCAATATCAGGGTATGGCTACACCTTC

v_call: TRBV5-1
d_call: NA
cdr3_length: 17
j_call: TRBJ1-1
clone_size: NA
cdr3_aa: CASRRSSNTGFSTEAFF
cdr3_nt: TGCGCCAGCCGTCGATCGAGTAACACGGGGTTTAGCACTGAAGCTTTCTTT

v_call: TRBV19
d_call: TRBD1
cdr3_length: 16
j_call: TRBJ1-5
clone_size: few
cdr3_aa: CASNLRRGLRNQPQHF
cdr3_nt: TGTGCCAGTAACCTACGCAGGGGGTTGCGAAATCAGCCCCAGCATTTT

v_call: TRBV27
d_call: TRBD2
cdr3_length: 16
j_call: TRBJ2-3
clone_size: NA
cdr3_aa: CASSSTSGSLTDTQYF
cdr3_nt: TGTGCCAGCAGTTCCACTAGCGGGAGTCTTACAGATACGCAGTATTTT

v_call: TRBV28
d_call: NA
cdr3_length: 14
j_call: TRBJ2-1
clone_size: NA
cdr3_aa: CASSLGGLYNEQFF
cdr3_nt: TGTGCCAGCAGTTTGGGTGGACTTTACAATGAGCAGTTCTTC

v_call: TRBV7-9
d_call: NA
cdr3_length: 16
j_call: TRBJ1-2
clone_size: NA
cdr3_aa: CASSLAQVRTNYGYTF
cdr3_nt: TGTGCCAGCAGCTTAGCGCAGGTCAGAACTAACTATGGCTACACCTTC

v_call: TRBV29-1
d_call: NA
cdr3_length: 12
j_call: TRBJ1-5
clone_size: NA
cdr3_aa: CSVVGGDQPQHF
cdr3_nt: TGCAGCGTTGTAGGCGGGGATCAGCCCCAGCATTTT

v_call: TRBV2
d_call: TRBD2
cdr3_length: 16
j_call: TRBJ2-1
clone_size: NA
cdr3_aa: CASTGLAGGAYNEQFF
cdr3_nt: TGTGCCAGCACCGGACTAGCGGGAGGAGCCTACAATGAGCAGTTCTTC

v_call: TRBV19
d_call: NA
cdr3_length: 13
j_call: TRBJ1-2
clone_size: NA
cdr3_aa: CASSMTGDWGYTF
cdr3_nt: TGTGCCAGTAGTATGACCGGGGATTGGGGCTACACCTTC

v_call: TRBV10-3
d_call: NA
cdr3_length: 15
j_call: TRBJ2-2
clone_size: NA
cdr3_aa: CAISESGGNTGELFF
cdr3_nt: TGTGCCATCAGTGAGTCTGGCGGGAACACCGGGGAGCTGTTTTTT

v_call: TRBV3-1/TRBV3-2
d_call: TRBD1
cdr3_length: 18
j_call: TRBJ2-6
clone_size: once
cdr3_aa: CASSPSSQGAAGANVLTF
cdr3_nt: TGTGCCAGCAGCCCTTCGTCCCAGGGGGCTGCCGGGGCCAACGTCCTGACTTTC

v_call: TRBV6-2/TRBV6-3
d_call: NA
cdr3_length: 14
j_call: TRBJ2-1
clone_size: once
cdr3_aa: CASSTLNPLDEQFF
cdr3_nt: TGTGCCAGCAGCACTCTTAACCCTTTAGATGAGCAGTTCTTC

v_call: TRBV7-9
d_call: NA
cdr3_length: 15
j_call: TRBJ1-1
clone_size: NA
cdr3_aa: CASSLRGGRNTEAFF
cdr3_nt: TGTGCCAGCAGCCTTCGGGGTGGTAGGAACACTGAAGCTTTCTTT

v_call: TRBV7-2
d_call: TRBD1
cdr3_length: 19
j_call: TRBJ1-1
clone_size: NA
cdr3_aa: CASSYSPSGTGGRNTEAFF
cdr3_nt: TGTGCCAGCAGTTATAGTCCGTCCGGGACAGGGGGCAGGAACACTGAAGCTTTCTTT

v_call: TRBV5-1
d_call: NA
cdr3_length: 15
j_call: TRBJ1-3
clone_size: once
cdr3_aa: CASSLEGVSGNTIYF
cdr3_nt: TGCGCCAGCAGCCTGGAGGGGGTATCTGGAAACACCATATATTTT

v_call: TRBV19
d_call: TRBD1
cdr3_length: 14
j_call: TRBJ1-1
clone_size: NA
cdr3_aa: CASSMTGGRTEAFF
cdr3_nt: TGTGCCAGTAGTATGACAGGGGGGCGCACTGAAGCTTTCTTT

v_call: TRBV4-1
d_call: NA
cdr3_length: 16
j_call: TRBJ1-5
clone_size: NA
cdr3_aa: CASSPGQTYSNQPQHF
cdr3_nt: TGCGCCAGCAGCCCCGGACAGACGTATAGCAATCAGCCCCAGCATTTT